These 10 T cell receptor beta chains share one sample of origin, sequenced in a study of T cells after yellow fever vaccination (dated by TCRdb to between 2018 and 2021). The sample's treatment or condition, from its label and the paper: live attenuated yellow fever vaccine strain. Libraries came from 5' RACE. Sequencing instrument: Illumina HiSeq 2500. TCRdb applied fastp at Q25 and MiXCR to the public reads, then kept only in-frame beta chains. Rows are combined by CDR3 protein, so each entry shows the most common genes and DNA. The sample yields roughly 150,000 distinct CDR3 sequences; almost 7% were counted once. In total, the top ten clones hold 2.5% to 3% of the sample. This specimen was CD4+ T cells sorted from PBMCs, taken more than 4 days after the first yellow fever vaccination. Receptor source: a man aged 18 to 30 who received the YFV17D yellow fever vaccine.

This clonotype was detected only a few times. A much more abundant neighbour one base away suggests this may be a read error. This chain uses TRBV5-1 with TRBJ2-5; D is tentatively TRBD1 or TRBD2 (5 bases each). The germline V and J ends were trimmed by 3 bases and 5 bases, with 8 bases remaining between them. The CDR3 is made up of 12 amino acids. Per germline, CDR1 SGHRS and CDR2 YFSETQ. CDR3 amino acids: CASSSGHETQYF. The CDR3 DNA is TGCGCCAGCAGCTCGGGGCATGAGACCCAGTACTTC.

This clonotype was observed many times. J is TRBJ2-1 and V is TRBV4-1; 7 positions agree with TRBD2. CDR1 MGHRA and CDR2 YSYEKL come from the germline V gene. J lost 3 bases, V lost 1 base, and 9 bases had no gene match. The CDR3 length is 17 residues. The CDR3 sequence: CASSQGAGKAIYNEQFF. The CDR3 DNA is TGCGCCAGCAGCCAAGGAGCGGGGAAAGCTATCTACAATGAGCAGTTCTTC.

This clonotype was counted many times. CDR3 region: CASSFVGTTGELFF. The DNA for the CDR3 is TGCGCCAGCAGCTTTGTAGGAACCACCGGGGAGCTGTTTTTT. V gene TRBV5-1 combines with J gene TRBJ2-2, with no clear D. The germline CDR1 and CDR2 sequences are SGHRS and YFSETQ. V was pared by 2 bases and J by 4 bases, with 9 bases between. The CDR3 runs to 14 residues.

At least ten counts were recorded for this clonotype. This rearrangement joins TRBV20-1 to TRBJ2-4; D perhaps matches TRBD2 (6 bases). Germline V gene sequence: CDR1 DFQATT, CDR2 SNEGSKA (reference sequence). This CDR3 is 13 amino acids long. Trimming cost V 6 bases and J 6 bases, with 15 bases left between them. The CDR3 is CSAPQDYTNIQYF. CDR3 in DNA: TGCAGTGCCCCCCAGGACTACACAAACATTCAGTACTTC.

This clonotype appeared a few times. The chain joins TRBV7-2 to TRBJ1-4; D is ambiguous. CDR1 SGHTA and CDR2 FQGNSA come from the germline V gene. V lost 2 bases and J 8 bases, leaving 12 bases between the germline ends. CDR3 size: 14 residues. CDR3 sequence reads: CASSLMEGGEKLFF. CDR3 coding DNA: TGTGCCAGCAGCTTAATGGAGGGAGGAGAAAAACTGTTTTTT.

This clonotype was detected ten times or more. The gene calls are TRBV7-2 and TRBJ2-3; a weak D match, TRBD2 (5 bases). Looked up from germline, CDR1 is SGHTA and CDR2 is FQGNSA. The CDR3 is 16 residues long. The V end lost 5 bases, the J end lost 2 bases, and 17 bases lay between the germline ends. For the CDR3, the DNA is TGTGCCAGCAGCCCCGGGGAACTAGGATTCACAGATACGCAGTATTTT. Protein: CASSPGELGFTDTQYF.

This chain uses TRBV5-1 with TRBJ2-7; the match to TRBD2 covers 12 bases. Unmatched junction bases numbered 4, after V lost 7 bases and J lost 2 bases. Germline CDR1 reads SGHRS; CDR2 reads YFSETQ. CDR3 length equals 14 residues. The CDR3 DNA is TGCGCCAGCCGACTAGCGGGGGCCACCTACGAGCAGTACTTC. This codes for CASRLAGATYEQYF. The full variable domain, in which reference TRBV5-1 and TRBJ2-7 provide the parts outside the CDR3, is KAGVTQTPRYLIKTRGQQVTLSCSPISGHRSVSWYQQTPGQGLQFLFEYFSETQRNKGNFPGRFSGRQFSNSRSEMNVSTLELGDSALYLCASRLAGATYEQYFGPGTRLTVT.

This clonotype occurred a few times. The CDR3, as DNA: TGTGCCAGCCCGCGGGGGAACACCGGGGAGCTGTTTTTT. This sequence encodes CASPRGNTGELFF. The V gene is TRBV6-6, the J gene TRBJ2-2; TRBD2 is a possible D gene (6 bases). Germline values: CDR1 MNHNY, CDR2 SVGAGI (reference sequence). Trimming left V 8 bases short and J 1 base short, with 8 bases between. CDR3 length: 13 residues.

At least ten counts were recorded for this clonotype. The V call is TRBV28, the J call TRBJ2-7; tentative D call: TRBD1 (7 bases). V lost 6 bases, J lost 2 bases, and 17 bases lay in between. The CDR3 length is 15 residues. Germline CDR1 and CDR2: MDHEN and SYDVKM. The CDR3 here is CASSPGGLQTYEQYV. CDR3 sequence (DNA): TGTGCCAGCAGCCCAGGGGGGCTCCAGACCTACGAGCAGTACGTC.

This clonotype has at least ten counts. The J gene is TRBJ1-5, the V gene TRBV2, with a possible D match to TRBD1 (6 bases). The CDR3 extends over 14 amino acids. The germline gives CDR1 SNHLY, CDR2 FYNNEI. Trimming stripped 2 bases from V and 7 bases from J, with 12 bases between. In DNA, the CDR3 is TGTGCCAGCAGTGAACTAGAGGGGGGGCAGCCCCAGCATTTT. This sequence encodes CASSELEGGQPQHF.